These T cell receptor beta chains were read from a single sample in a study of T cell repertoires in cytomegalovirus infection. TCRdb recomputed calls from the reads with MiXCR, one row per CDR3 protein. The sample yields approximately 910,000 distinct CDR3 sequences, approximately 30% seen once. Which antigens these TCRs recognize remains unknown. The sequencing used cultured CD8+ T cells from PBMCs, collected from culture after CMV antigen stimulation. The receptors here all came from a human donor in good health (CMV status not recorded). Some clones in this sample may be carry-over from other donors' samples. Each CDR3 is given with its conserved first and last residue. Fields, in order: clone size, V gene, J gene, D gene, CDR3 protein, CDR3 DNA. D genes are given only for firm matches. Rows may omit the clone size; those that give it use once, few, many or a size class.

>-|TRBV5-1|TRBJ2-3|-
CASSAGGVADTQYF
TGCGCCAGCAGCGCAGGGGGGGTCGCAGATACGCAGTATTTT
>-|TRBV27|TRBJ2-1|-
CASSLGASETGNEQFF
TGTGCCAGCAGTTTAGGCGCTAGCGAGACTGGCAATGAGCAGTTCTTC
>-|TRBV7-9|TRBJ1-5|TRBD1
CASSSGTGSRLQPQHF
TGTGCCAGCAGCTCGGGGACAGGGTCAAGGCTTCAGCCCCAGCATTTT
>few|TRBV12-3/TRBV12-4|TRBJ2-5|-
CASRTRGGQETQYF
TGTGCCAGCAGAACCCGTGGAGGGCAAGAGACCCAGTACTTC
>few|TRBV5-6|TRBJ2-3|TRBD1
CASSLGGQGDDTQYF
TGTGCCAGCAGCTTGGGGGGACAGGGGGACGATACGCAGTATTTT
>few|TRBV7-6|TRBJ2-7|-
CASSFGGALSYEQYF
TGTGCCAGCAGCTTTGGGGGGGCCCTTTCCTACGAGCAGTACTTC
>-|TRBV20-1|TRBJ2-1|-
CSANTPTLDSRAYNEQFF
TGCAGTGCCAATACCCCCACCTTGGACAGCCGGGCTTACAATGAGCAGTTCTTC
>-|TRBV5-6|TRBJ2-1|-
CASSLGRPCNEQFF
TGTGCCAGCAGCTTGGGTCGTCCATGCAATGAGCAGTTCTTC
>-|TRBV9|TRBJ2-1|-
CASSVGLQPYNEQFF
TGTGCCAGCAGCGTAGGTTTGCAGCCCTACAATGAGCAGTTCTTC
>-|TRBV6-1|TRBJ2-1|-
CVSIGGNNEQFF
TGTGTCAGCATCGGTGGAAACAATGAGCAGTTCTTC
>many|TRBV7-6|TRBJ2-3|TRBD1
CASSGTGGRSDTQYF
TGTGCCAGCAGCGGGACAGGGGGAAGGTCAGATACGCAGTATTTT
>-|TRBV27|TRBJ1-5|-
CASSPGGALSQPQHF
TGTGCCAGCAGTCCGGGGGGGGCGTTGAGTCAGCCCCAGCATTTT
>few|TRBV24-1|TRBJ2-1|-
CATSDLEYREQFF
TGTGCCACCAGTGATTTGGAGTACAGGGAGCAGTTCTTC
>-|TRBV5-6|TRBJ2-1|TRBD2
CASRPSGGANEQFF
TGTGCCAGCAGGCCTAGCGGGGGGGCAAATGAGCAGTTCTTC
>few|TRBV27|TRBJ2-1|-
CASSLSMGQIYNEQFF
TGTGCCAGCAGTTTATCGATGGGACAAATATACAATGAGCAGTTCTTC
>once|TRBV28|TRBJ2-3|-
CASTLGGGHGDTQYF
TGTGCCAGCACCCTGGGAGGGGGCCACGGAGATACGCAGTATTTT
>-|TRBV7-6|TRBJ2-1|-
CASSTIRVDSLENEQFF
TGTGCCAGCAGCACTATCCGGGTGGACTCCCTCGAGAATGAGCAGTTCTTC
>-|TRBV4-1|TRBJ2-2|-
CASSQVEGGHTGELFF
TGCGCCAGCAGCCAAGTCGAGGGCGGACACACCGGGGAGCTGTTTTTT
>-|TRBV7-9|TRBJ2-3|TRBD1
CASSLARTGDRPHTQYF
TGTGCCAGCAGCTTAGCCCGGACAGGGGATCGCCCCCATACGCAGTATTTT
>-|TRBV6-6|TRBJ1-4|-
CASSYYRVQEKLFF
TGTGCCAGCAGTTACTACAGGGTACAGGAAAAACTGTTTTTT
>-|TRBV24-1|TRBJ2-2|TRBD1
CATSAWTGRYTGELFF
TGTGCCACCAGCGCTTGGACAGGGAGGTACACCGGGGAGCTGTTTTTT
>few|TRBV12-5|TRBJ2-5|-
CASGFHPGTPDGETQYF
TGTGCTAGTGGTTTCCACCCCGGGACACCCGATGGGGAGACCCAGTACTTC
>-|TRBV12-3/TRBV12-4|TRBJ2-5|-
CASSLQGLFQETQYF
TGTGCCAGCAGTTTACAGGGGCTCTTCCAAGAGACCCAGTACTTC
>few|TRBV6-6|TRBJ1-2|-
CASSYGQGRGYTF
TGTGCCAGCAGTTACGGGCAGGGACGTGGCTACACCTTC
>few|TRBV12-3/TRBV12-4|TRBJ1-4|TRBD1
CASGISGGPNEKLFF
TGTGCCAGCGGGATTTCAGGGGGACCTAATGAAAAACTGTTTTTT
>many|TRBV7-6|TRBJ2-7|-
CASSLNAGGSSYEQYF
TGTGCCAGCAGCTTAAACGCAGGGGGGAGCTCCTACGAGCAGTACTTC
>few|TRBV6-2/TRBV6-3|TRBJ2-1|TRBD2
CASSYGGSWDNEQFF
TGTGCCAGCAGTTACGGCGGGAGTTGGGACAATGAGCAGTTCTTC
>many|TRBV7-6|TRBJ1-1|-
CASSLEVGRAEAFF
TGTGCCAGCAGCTTAGAAGTCGGCAGGGCTGAAGCTTTCTTT
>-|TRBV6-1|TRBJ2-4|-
CASRGASKNIQYF
TGTGCCAGCAGGGGGGCATCCAAAAACATTCAGTACTTC
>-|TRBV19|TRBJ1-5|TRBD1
CASRDGTGGPNQPQHF
TGTGCCAGTAGAGACGGGACAGGGGGACCGAATCAGCCCCAGCATTTT
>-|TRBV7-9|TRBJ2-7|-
CASSYSEIGAEQYF
TGTGCCAGCAGCTATTCAGAAATTGGTGCGGAGCAGTACTTC
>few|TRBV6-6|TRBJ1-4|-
CASSTRAPHNEKLFF
TGTGCCAGCAGTACCCGGGCCCCCCATAATGAAAAACTGTTTTTT
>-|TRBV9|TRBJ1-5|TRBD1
CASSAGQKNQPQHF
TGTGCCAGCAGCGCGGGACAGAAGAATCAGCCCCAGCATTTT
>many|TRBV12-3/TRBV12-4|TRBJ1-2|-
CASSFAGGNYGYTF
TGTGCCAGCAGTTTCGCGGGAGGGAACTATGGCTACACCTTC
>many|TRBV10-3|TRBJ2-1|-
CAISESRQAEQFF
TGTGCCATCAGTGAGTCCCGACAGGCAGAGCAGTTCTTC
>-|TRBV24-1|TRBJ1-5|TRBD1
CATSDLGDRGRQPQHF
TGTGCCACCAGTGATTTAGGCGACAGGGGCCGGCAGCCCCAGCATTTT
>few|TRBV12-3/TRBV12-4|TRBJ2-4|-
CASSFLNIQYF
TGTGCCAGCAGTTTTTTGAACATTCAGTACTTC
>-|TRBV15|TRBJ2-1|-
CATSSTSRAHEQFF
TGTGCCACCAGCAGTACCAGCAGGGCACATGAGCAGTTCTTC
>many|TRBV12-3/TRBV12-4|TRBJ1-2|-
CASSLEGDFYGYTF
TGTGCCAGCAGTTTAGAAGGGGACTTCTATGGCTACACCTTC
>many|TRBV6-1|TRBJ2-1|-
CASSKDSLTGDEQFF
TGTGCCAGCAGCAAGGACAGTTTGACCGGGGATGAGCAGTTCTTC
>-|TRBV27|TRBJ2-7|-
CAPRSRGAYEQYF
TGTGCCCCGAGGTCAAGGGGAGCCTACGAGCAGTACTTC
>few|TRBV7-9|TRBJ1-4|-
CASSPPGTPNEKLFF
TGTGCCAGCAGCCCCCCCGGGACGCCAAATGAAAAACTGTTTTTT
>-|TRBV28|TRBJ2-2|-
CASSLFSQWFGTGELFF
TGTGCCAGCAGTCTTTTCTCGCAGTGGTTTGGCACCGGGGAGCTGTTTTTT
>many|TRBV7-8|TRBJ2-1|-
CASSPIGEYNEQFF
TGTGCCAGCAGCCCCATTGGTGAGTACAATGAGCAGTTCTTC
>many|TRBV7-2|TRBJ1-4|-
CASSARGYPNEKLFF
TGTGCCAGCAGCGCTCGAGGTTACCCTAATGAAAAACTGTTTTTT
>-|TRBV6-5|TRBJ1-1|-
CASSYMGTEAFF
TGTGCCAGCAGTTACATGGGGACTGAAGCTTTCTTT
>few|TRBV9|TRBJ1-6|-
CASSVEGRATSPLHF
TGTGCCAGCAGCGTAGAGGGCAGGGCGACTTCACCCCTCCACTTT
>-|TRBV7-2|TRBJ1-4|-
CASSLEFRDRKLFF
TGTGCCAGCAGCTTAGAGTTCCGGGATAGAAAACTGTTTTTT
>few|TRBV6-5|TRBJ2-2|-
CASSSWPGELFF
TGTGCCAGCAGTTCGTGGCCCGGGGAGCTGTTTTTT
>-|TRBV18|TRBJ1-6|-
CASSLGEGVNSPLHF
TGTGCCAGCTCGCTTGGTGAGGGAGTTAATTCACCCCTCCACTTT
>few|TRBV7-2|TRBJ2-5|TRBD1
CASSIPWDREETQYF
TGTGCCAGCAGCATCCCTTGGGACAGGGAAGAGACCCAGTACTTC
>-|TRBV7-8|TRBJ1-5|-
CASSLAQQASNQPQHF
TGTGCCAGCAGCTTAGCGCAGCAGGCCTCGAATCAGCCCCAGCATTTT
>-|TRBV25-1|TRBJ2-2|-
CASSEFTRATGELFF
TGTGCCAGCAGTGAATTTACCAGGGCCACCGGGGAGCTGTTTTTT
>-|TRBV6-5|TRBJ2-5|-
CASSTGGERETQYF
TGTGCCAGCAGTACTGGGGGCGAGCGAGAGACCCAGTACTTC
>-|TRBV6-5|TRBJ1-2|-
CASSYSEQANYGYTF
TGTGCCAGCAGTTACTCGGAACAGGCGAACTATGGCTACACCTTC
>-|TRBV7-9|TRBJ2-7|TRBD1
CASSSPDWDRRPYEQYF
TGTGCCAGCAGCTCGCCAGACTGGGACAGGAGACCCTACGAGCAGTACTTC
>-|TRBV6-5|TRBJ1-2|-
CASSYSRLEGYTF
TGTGCCAGCAGTTACTCTAGGTTGGAGGGCTACACCTTC
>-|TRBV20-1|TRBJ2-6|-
CSARVQISGANALTF
TGCAGTGCTAGAGTACAGATCTCTGGGGCCAACGCCCTGACTTTC
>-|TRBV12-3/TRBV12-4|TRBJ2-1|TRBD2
CVSRRTSGGAMYNEQFF
TGTGTCAGTAGGAGGACTAGCGGGGGGGCTATGTACAATGAGCAGTTCTTC